This T cell receptor beta chain stems from a study of CD8+CD57+ T cells in acquired aplastic anemia. About the research overall: The study obtained an average of about 3.2 ug of DNA from sorted CD4+ and CD8+ cells. CD4+ reads averaged approximately 11 million in healthy donors.

TCR beta VDJ combinations and CDR3 sequences were profiled from genomic DNA. Each CDR3 protein gets one entry after TCRdb re-called the reads with MiXCR. The data show approximately 380,000 distinct CDR3 sequences, 60% to 80% seen once. Details on this clonotype: Its target is unknown.

Deletions cut 3 bases from V and 8 bases from J, with 18 bases between. The CDR3 sequence is 14 residues long. The V gene's germline CDR1 is SGDLS and CDR2 YYNGEE. Study-wide results and caveats: Roughly 30 was the count of CD8+ CDR3 sequences that patients shared with controls.

This clonotype was sampled from a human donor in good health, serving as a control. Sequencing was performed on sorted CD4+, CD8+, or CD8+CD57+ T cells (not recorded which) from PBMCs. The chain has TRBV9 and TRBJ2-7, with D unclear. The CDR3 is CASSDGLSTDKQYF. As DNA, the CDR3 is TGTGCCAGCAGCGACGGGTTAAGCACAGATAAGCAGTACTTC. Full variable domain (rest looked up from reference TRBV9 and TRBJ2-7): DSGVTQTPKHLITATGQRVTLRCSPRSGDLSVYWYQQSLDQGLQFLIQYYNGEERAKGNILERFSAQQFPDLHSELNLSSLELGDSALYFCASSDGLSTDKQYFGPGTRLTVT.